One sample yielded the 29 T cell receptor beta chains listed below, sequenced in a study of cytomegalovirus exposure and HLA in healthy donors. A multiplex PCR was run with 60 Vbeta primers and 13 Jbeta primers. TCRdb's table, derived via immunoSEQ multiplex PCR, lists solely in-frame clones and lacks some. Of over 110,000 clones in the sample, around four fifths are singletons; the top ten hold about 3.2%. Sequenced sample: PBMCs. These receptor sequences come from a female donor in good health and CMV-seronegative.

This sequence joins TRBV6-1 and TRBJ1-5; TRBD1 is a possible D gene (5 bases). The CDR3 is 14 amino acids. Germline CDR1 MNHNS, CDR2 SASEGT. Trimming pared 2 bases from V and 4 bases from J, leaving 9 bases between. CDR3 coding DNA: TGTGCCAGCAGTGAACAGGGATGGAATCAGCCCCAGCATTTT. It yields the protein CASSEQGWNQPQHF.

The chain has TRBV28 and TRBJ2-2; maybe TRBD1 (6 bases). CDR3 size: 18 residues. The ends were cut back, 3 bases at V and 5 bases at J, with 22 bases in the middle. Germline V lookup: CDR1 MDHEN, CDR2 SYDVKM. The CDR3, as DNA: TGTGCCAGCAGTTTTTCAACAGGGTGGGCTTTCAATACCGGGGAGCTGTTTTTT. This encodes CASSFSTGWAFNTGELFF.

The rearrangement joins TRBV6-5 to TRBJ1-2, with TRBD1 identical over 10 bases. V lost 6 bases, J lost 7 bases, and 2 bases stayed unmatched. Germline CDR1 and CDR2: MNHEY and SVGAGI. This CDR3 is 12 amino acids long. The CDR3 protein is CASRRTGGGYTF. Here the CDR3 DNA reads TGTGCCAGCAGGAGGACAGGGGGTGGCTACACCTTC.

V and J are TRBV9 and TRBJ2-1, with D possibly being TRBD2 (5 bases). V was clipped by 4 bases and J by 3 bases, with 17 bases between them. Germline loops: CDR1 SGDLS, CDR2 YYNGEE. The CDR3 runs 16 residues. The CDR3 here is CASSPYGGLSYNEQFF. The CDR3 DNA sequence: TGTGCCAGCAGCCCCTACGGTGGACTTAGCTACAATGAGCAGTTCTTC.

The rearrangement uses TRBV30 and TRBJ1-6, with 7 positions matching TRBD1. The CDR3 contains 18 residues. With V trimmed by 2 bases and J by 4 bases, 14 bases remained unmatched. The germline gives CDR1 GTSNPN, CDR2 SVGIG (reference sequence). CDR3 nucleotide sequence: TGTGCCTGGAGTAACCGACAGGGCGCGCGGGGTTATAATTCACCCCTCCACTTT. This encodes CAWSNRQGARGYNSPLHF.

This clone was found a few times. The chain combines TRBV29-1 with TRBJ2-5; TRBD1 agrees at 10 bases. Germline V lookup: CDR1 SQVTM, CDR2 ANQGSEA. V lost 5 bases, J lost 5 bases, and 8 bases stayed unmatched. The length of the CDR3 is 14 residues. The CDR3 sequence: CSVQRQGAWETQYF. DNA for the CDR3: TGCAGCGTTCAGCGACAGGGGGCTTGGGAGACCCAGTACTTC.

Only a few counts were recorded for this clone. The chain has TRBV6-1 and TRBJ2-7; D perhaps matches TRBD1 (5 bases). From germline, CDR1 is MNHNS and CDR2 SASEGT. The CDR3 runs 11 residues. V lost 7 bases to trimming and J lost 7 bases, with 11 bases between them. The CDR3 spells CASKKGWEQYF. The CDR3 region has the DNA TGTGCCAGCAAAAAGGGGTGGGAGCAGTACTTC.

The J gene is TRBJ1-3, the V gene TRBV6-1, with 9 bases identical to TRBD1. Trimming at V came to 4 bases and at J to 0 bases, leaving 7 bases not matched to a gene. The CDR3 loop spans 17 amino acids. Germline CDR1 MNHNS, CDR2 SASEGT. The CDR3 DNA is TGTGCCAGCAGTGTGGGACAGGGCCCTTTCTCTGGAAACACCATATATTTT. This translates into CASSVGQGPFSGNTIYF.

V is TRBV4-3 and J is TRBJ1-1; 7 positions agree with TRBD1. Looked up from germline, CDR1 is LGHNA and CDR2 is YSLEER. The ends lost 0 bases at V and 1 base at J; junction bases unmatched: 2. This CDR3 is built from 15 residues. CDR3 DNA sequence: TGCGCCAGCAGCCAAGATAACAGGGGGAACACTGAAGCTTTCTTT. Protein sequence: CASSQDNRGNTEAFF.

This clone has a single count. V usage is TRBV28 and J usage is TRBJ2-2; 9 nucleotides line up with TRBD2. The CDR3 has 16 residues. Germline V gene sequence: CDR1 MDHEN, CDR2 SYDVKM. V was pared by 8 bases and J by 6 bases, with 13 bases of the junction left unmatched. In DNA, the CDR3 is TGTGCCAGCCGACCTCCGGGGACTAGCAGCCCCGGGGAGCTGTTTTTT. It translates to CASRPPGTSSPGELFF.

CDR3 sequence reads: CASSQYLAGATSTDTQYF. In nucleotides, the CDR3 is TGTGCCAGCAGCCAATATCTAGCGGGGGCTACTAGCACAGATACGCAGTATTTT. The chain combines TRBV11-2 with TRBJ2-3; 10 bases align to TRBD2. Germline V gene data show CDR1 as SGHAT and CDR2 as FQNNGV. The CDR3 runs to 18 residues. The J segment lost 0 bases and the V segment lost 5 bases, leaving 11 bases of the junction unmatched.

The rearrangement joins TRBV6-5 to TRBJ2-3, with TRBD1 identical over 7 bases. The CDR3 has 15 residues. The V and J ends lost 6 bases and 1 base, in that order; junction bases with no gene match: 7. Per germline, CDR1 MNHEY and CDR2 SVGAGI. The CDR3 protein is CASSPTGSGTDTQYF. The CDR3 DNA sequence: TGTGCCAGCAGCCCGACAGGGTCCGGCACAGATACGCAGTATTTT.

The J gene is TRBJ2-2, the V gene TRBV11-2; 9 bases fit TRBD2. The V segment lost 0 bases and the J segment 5 bases; nucleotides outside the gene matches: 1. Per the germline V gene, CDR1 is SGHAT and CDR2 is FQNNGV. This CDR3 region has 15 residues. The CDR3 loop reads CASSLELAGTGELFF. CDR3 coding DNA: TGTGCCAGCAGCTTAGAGCTAGCGGGGACCGGGGAGCTGTTTTTT.

The J gene is TRBJ1-3, the V gene TRBV2; TRBD1 is a possible D gene (6 bases). Germline V gives CDR1 SNHLY, CDR2 FYNNEI. V lost 5 bases and J 0 bases, leaving 17 bases between the germline ends. The CDR3 loop spans 17 amino acids. CDR3 DNA sequence: TGTGCCAGCAGTATCCGGACAGCTATCACCTCTGGAAACACCATATATTTT. The encoded protein is CASSIRTAITSGNTIYF.

This clone was counted once. The genes are TRBV5-1 and TRBJ1-2; no firm D call. The CDR3 consists of 17 residues. V was clipped by 0 bases and J by 4 bases, with 19 bases between them. The germline gives CDR1 SGHRS, CDR2 YFSETQ. CDR3 sequence: CASSLANHRGLPYGYTF. The CDR3 nucleotides are TGCGCCAGCAGCTTGGCCAATCATCGGGGTTTACCCTATGGCTACACCTTC. The complete variable domain, with remaining parts taken from reference TRBV5-1 and TRBJ1-2, reads KAGVTQTPRYLIKTRGQQVTLSCSPISGHRSVSWYQQTPGQGLQFLFEYFSETQRNKGNFPGRFSGRQFSNSRSEMNVSTLELGDSALYLCASSLANHRGLPYGYTFGSGTRLTVV.

This chain uses TRBV10-3 with TRBJ1-1; 10 bases are a match to TRBD1. The CDR3 is 14 residues long. CDR1 ENHRY and CDR2 SYGVKD come from the germline V gene. The V gene end was trimmed by 4 bases and the J gene end by 5 bases; junction bases not matched to a gene: 4. The DNA for the CDR3 is TGTGCCATCAGTGTAGGGACAGGGGTGACTGAAGCTTTCTTT. Protein product: CAISVGTGVTEAFF.

The sample holds a few counts of this clone. The J gene is TRBJ1-5, the V gene TRBV28, with 7 bases fitting TRBD1. This CDR3 comprises 14 residues. CDR1 and CDR2 (germline): MDHEN, SYDVKM. With 3 bases clipped from V and 12 bases from J, the junction kept 11 bases outside the gene matches. In DNA, the CDR3 is TGTGCCAGCAGTTTTCGCGGGACAGCCTTCGTCCAGCATTTT. This gives the protein CASSFRGTAFVQHF.

Comments on this clone: The junction departs from the called germline gene at one end, perhaps through a read error. The chain is built from TRBV6-6 and TRBJ1-2; 9 bases are shared with TRBD1. This CDR3 is 13 amino acids long. Germline V lookup: CDR1 MNHNY, CDR2 SVGAGI (reference sequence). CDR3 sequence reads: CASIRGTGSGYPF. DNA for the CDR3: TGTGCCAGCATAAGGGGGACAGGGTCTGGCTACCCCTTC.

This chain joins TRBV5-4 and TRBJ1-2, with 11 bases fitting TRBD1. V trimming: 4 bases; J trimming: 7 bases; junction bases outside the gene matches: 6. The CDR3 has 14 amino acids. Germline lookup yields CDR1 SGHNT and CDR2 YYREEE (reference sequence). This chain's CDR3 is CASSQLGTGGGYTF. CDR3 DNA: TGTGCCAGCAGCCAACTGGGGACAGGGGGTGGCTACACCTTC.

This chain links TRBV19 with TRBJ2-3; D might be TRBD1 (6 bases). V was trimmed by 5 bases and J by 2 bases, leaving 20 bases between them. In germline, CDR1 is LNHDA, CDR2 SQIVND (reference sequence). This CDR3 comprises 17 residues. This chain's CDR3 is CASSASGTTLSTDTQYF. As DNA, the CDR3 is TGTGCCAGTAGTGCCTCCGGGACAACGCTCTCCACAGATACGCAGTATTTT.

The rearrangement links TRBV10-3 to TRBJ2-2; 16 nucleotides agree with TRBD2. CDR1 is ENHRY, CDR2 SYGVKD, per germline. The junction had 8 bases not matched to a gene; V was cut back by 6 bases and J by 7 bases. The length of the CDR3 is 17 residues. For the CDR3, the DNA is TGTGCCATCAGCCCCGGGACTAGCGGGGGGGCCAGCGGGGAGCTGTTTTTT. Its translation is CAISPGTSGGASGELFF.

This clone has more than one count but fewer than ten. The chain combines TRBV2 with TRBJ1-1; no definite D call. CDR3 length: 14 amino acids. CDR1 is SNHLY, CDR2 FYNNEI, per germline. V was clipped by 3 bases and J by 1 base, with 9 bases between them. The CDR3, as DNA: TGTGCCAGCAGTGAGAGAGTCCCGAACACTGAAGCTTTCTTT. Encoded protein: CASSERVPNTEAFF.

The chain carries TRBV7-2 and TRBJ2-3, with a possible D match to TRBD1 (5 bases). This CDR3 has 14 amino acids. Between the trimmed V and J ends, which lost 3 bases and 3 bases, there was a span of 10 bases. Germline CDR1 and CDR2: SGHTA and FQGNSA. The CDR3 nucleotides are TGTGCCAGCAGCTTGGTGAAGGGGACAGATACGCAGTATTTT. Protein: CASSLVKGTDTQYF.

This clone was counted only a few times. The gene calls are TRBV28 and TRBJ1-4; D gene uncertain. The CDR3 extends over 12 amino acids. Deletions cut 8 bases from V and 13 bases from J, with 17 bases between. The V gene's germline CDR1 is MDHEN and CDR2 SYDVKM. Here the CDR3 reads CASFNAPFGLFF. As DNA, the CDR3 is TGTGCCAGCTTTAACGCCCCTTTCGGACTGTTTTTT. The full variable domain, with the rest looked up from reference TRBV28 and TRBJ1-4, is DVKVTQSSRYLVKRTGEKVFLECVQDMDHENMFWYRQDPGLGLRLIYFSYDVKMKEKGDIPEGYSVSREKKERFSLILESASTNQTSMYLCASFNAPFGLFFGSGTQLSVL.

This sequence joins TRBV27 and TRBJ1-2, with 8 bases identical to TRBD1. The CDR3 has 14 residues. The trim removed 6 bases at V and 8 bases at J, leaving 11 bases unmatched. Germline V gene sequence: CDR1 MNHEY, CDR2 SMNVEV (reference sequence). The CDR3 DNA reads as TGTGCCAGCAGCCCTAACAGGGGGGGGCTGGGCTACACCTTC. Translating it yields CASSPNRGGLGYTF.

The J gene is TRBJ2-7, the V gene TRBV18, with 7 bases identical to TRBD2. The V and J ends lost 2 bases and 3 bases, in that order; junction bases with no gene match: 1. This CDR3 comprises 13 residues. CDR1 and CDR2 from the germline V gene are KGHSH and LQKENI. The CDR3 DNA is TGTGCCAGCTCACCAGGGACTAACTACGAGCAGTACTTC. Translating it yields CASSPGTNYEQYF.

This clone was observed a handful of times. The chain recombines TRBV7-9 with TRBJ2-6; a possible D gene is TRBD1 (6 bases). The CDR3 is 19 residues long. Trimming pared 6 bases from V and 0 bases from J, leaving 21 bases between. The V gene's germline CDR1 is SEHNR and CDR2 FQNEAQ (reference sequence). CDR3 region: CASREGFWGHHSGANVLTF. CDR3 DNA: TGTGCCAGCAGGGAAGGGTTTTGGGGACACCACTCTGGGGCCAACGTCCTGACTTTC.

The chain carries TRBV28 and TRBJ1-5, with 12 bases lining up with TRBD1. The V gene end was trimmed by 10 bases and the J gene end by 11 bases; junction bases not matched to a gene: 15. CDR3 length: 15 residues. Germline V gene sequence: CDR1 MDHEN, CDR2 SYDVKM. The CDR3: CATAPGTGGYLSQHF. Written as DNA, the CDR3 is TGTGCCACCGCCCCAGGGACAGGGGGCTACTTATCCCAGCATTTT.

V usage is TRBV4-2 and J usage is TRBJ1-6; TRBD1 might be the D (5 bases). Trimming shortened V by 1 base and J by 6 bases, and 13 bases separated the two germline ends. This CDR3 region has 16 residues. CDR1 is LGHNA, CDR2 YNFKEQ, per germline. In nucleotides, the CDR3 is TGTGCCAGCAGCCAAGTCTCAGGGATTGGTAATTCACCCCTCCACTTT. Translated, it gives CASSQVSGIGNSPLHF.